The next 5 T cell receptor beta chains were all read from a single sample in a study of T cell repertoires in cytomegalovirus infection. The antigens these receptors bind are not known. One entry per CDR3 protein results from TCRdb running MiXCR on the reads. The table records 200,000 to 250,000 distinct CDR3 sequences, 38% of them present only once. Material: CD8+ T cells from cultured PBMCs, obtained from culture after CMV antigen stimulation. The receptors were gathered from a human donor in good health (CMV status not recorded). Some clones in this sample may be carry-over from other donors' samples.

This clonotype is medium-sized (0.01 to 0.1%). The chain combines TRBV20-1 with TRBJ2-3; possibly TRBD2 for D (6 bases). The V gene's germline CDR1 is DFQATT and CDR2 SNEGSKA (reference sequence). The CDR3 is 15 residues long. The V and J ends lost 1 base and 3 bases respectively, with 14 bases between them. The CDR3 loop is CSARAPGLRTDTQYF. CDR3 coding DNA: TGCAGTGCTAGAGCCCCGGGACTGAGGACAGATACGCAGTATTTT.

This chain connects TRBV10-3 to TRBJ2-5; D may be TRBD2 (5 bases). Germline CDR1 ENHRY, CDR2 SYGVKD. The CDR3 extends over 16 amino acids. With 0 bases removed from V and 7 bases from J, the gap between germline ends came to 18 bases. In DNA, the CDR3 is TGTGCCATCAGTGAGTCGCGGGCAGTTGATCAAAGGACCCAGTACTTC. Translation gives CAISESRAVDQRTQYF.

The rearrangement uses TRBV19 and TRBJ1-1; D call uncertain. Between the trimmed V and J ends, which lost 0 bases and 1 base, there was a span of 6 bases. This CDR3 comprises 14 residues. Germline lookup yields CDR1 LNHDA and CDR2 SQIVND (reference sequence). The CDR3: CASSIEVTNTEAFF. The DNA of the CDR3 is TGTGCCAGTAGTATAGAAGTCACGAACACTGAAGCTTTCTTT.

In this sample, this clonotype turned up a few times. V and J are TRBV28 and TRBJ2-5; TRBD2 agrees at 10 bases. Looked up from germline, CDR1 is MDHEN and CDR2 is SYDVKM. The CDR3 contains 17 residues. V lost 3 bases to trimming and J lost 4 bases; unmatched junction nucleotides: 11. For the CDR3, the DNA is TGTGCCAGCAGTTTTCCAGCGGGAGGGCCCTCGAGAGAGACCCAGTACTTC. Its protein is CASSFPAGGPSRETQYF. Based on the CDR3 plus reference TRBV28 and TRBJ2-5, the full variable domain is DVKVTQSSRYLVKRTGEKVFLECVQDMDHENMFWYRQDPGLGLRLIYFSYDVKMKEKGDIPEGYSVSREKKERFSLILESASTNQTSMYLCASSFPAGGPSRETQYFGPGTRLLVL.

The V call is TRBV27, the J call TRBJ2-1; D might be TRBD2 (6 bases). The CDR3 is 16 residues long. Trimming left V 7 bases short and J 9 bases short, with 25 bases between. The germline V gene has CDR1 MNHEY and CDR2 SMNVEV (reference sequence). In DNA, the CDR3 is TGTGCCAGCACCAGACTAGGGAGTTTTCTTTGGGGTGAGCAGTTCTTC. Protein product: CASTRLGSFLWGEQFF.